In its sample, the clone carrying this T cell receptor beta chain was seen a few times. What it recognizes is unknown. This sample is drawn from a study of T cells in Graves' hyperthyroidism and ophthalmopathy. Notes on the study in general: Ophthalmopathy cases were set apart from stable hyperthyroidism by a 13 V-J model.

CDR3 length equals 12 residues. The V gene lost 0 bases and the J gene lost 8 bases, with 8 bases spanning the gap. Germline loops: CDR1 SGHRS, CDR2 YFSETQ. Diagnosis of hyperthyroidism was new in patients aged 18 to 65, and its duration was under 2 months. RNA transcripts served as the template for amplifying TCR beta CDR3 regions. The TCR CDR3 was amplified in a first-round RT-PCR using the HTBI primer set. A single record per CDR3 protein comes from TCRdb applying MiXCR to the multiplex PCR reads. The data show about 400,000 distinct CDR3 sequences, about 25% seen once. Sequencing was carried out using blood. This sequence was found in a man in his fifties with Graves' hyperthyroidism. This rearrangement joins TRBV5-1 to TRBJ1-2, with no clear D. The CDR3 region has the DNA TGCGCCAGCAGCTTGGAGTCAGACGGCTACACCTTC. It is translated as CASSLESDGYTF.